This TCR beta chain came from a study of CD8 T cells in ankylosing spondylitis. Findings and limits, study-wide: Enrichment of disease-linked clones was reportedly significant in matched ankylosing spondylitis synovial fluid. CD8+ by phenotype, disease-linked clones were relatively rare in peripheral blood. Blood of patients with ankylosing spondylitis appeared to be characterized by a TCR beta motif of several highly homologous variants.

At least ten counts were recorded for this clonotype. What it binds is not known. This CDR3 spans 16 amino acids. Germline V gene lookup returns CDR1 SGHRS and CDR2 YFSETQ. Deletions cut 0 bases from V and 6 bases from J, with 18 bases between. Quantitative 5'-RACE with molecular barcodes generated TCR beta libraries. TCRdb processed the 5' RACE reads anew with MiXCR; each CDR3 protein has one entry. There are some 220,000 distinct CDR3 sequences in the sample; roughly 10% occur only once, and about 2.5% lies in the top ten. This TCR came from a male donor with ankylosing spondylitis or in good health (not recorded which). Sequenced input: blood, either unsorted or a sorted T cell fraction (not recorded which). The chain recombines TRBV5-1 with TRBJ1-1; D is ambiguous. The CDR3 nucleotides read TGCGCCAGCAGCTTGGAACCCACAGTGATAGGCGCTGAAGCTTTCTTT. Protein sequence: CASSLEPTVIGAEAFF.